Following are 12 T cell receptor beta chains from one sample sequenced in a study of blood T cell repertoires in COVID-19. TCRdb's table, derived via immunoSEQ multiplex PCR, lists solely in-frame clones and lacks some. Of almost 70,000 clones in the sample, nearly 90% were seen once. The sequenced sample was peripheral blood. These receptor sequences come from a woman between 45 and 60 years old with active COVID-19.

This sequence joins TRBV10-2 and TRBJ2-3; D is unresolved. The CDR3 runs 15 residues. The germline V gene has CDR1 WSHSY and CDR2 SAAADI. Trimming left V 0 bases short and J 2 bases short, with 9 bases between. CDR3: CASSESPVNTDTQYF. The CDR3 DNA is TGCGCCAGCAGTGAGTCGCCGGTCAACACAGATACGCAGTATTTT.

The CDR3 protein is CASSDQVGYGYTF. The CDR3 bases are TGTGCCAGCAGTGACCAGGTGGGCTATGGCTACACCTTC. V gene TRBV2 combines with J gene TRBJ1-2; D ambiguous. From germline, CDR1 is SNHLY and CDR2 FYNNEI. The CDR3 contains 13 residues. V was shortened by 3 bases and J by 4 bases, with 9 bases between the two germline ends.

The rearrangement links TRBV11-2 to TRBJ2-7; tentatively, D is TRBD2 (6 bases). The CDR3 loop spans 16 amino acids. Trimming stripped 5 bases from V and 3 bases from J, with 20 bases between. Germline V gives CDR1 SGHAT, CDR2 FQNNGV. DNA for the CDR3: TGTGCCAGCAGCCCATTAGGGTTAGCGGAATTCTACGAGCAGTACTTC. Protein product: CASSPLGLAEFYEQYF. Full variable domain (remainder filled in from reference TRBV11-2 and TRBJ2-7): EAGVAQSPRYKIIEKRQSVAFWCNPISGHATLYWYQQILGQGPKLLIQFQNNGVVDDSQLPKDRFSAERLKGVDSTLKIQPAKLEDSAVYLCASSPLGLAEFYEQYFGPGTRLTVT.

The rearrangement links TRBV7-9 to TRBJ1-6, with D tentatively TRBD1 (5 bases). Trimming shortened V by 1 base and J by 14 bases, and 21 bases separated the two germline ends. Germline CDR1 SEHNR, CDR2 FQNEAQ (reference sequence). This CDR3 region has 16 residues. The CDR3 spells CASSLVGTPTPGTLHF. CDR3 nucleotides: TGTGCCAGCAGCTTAGTGGGGACTCCAACCCCCGGAACCCTCCACTTT.

The table lists this clone with a few counts. The chain links TRBV7-9 to TRBJ1-4; 9 nucleotides agree with TRBD1. The CDR3 sequence is 14 residues long. With V trimmed by 5 bases and J by 8 bases, 6 bases remained unmatched. Germline V lookup: CDR1 SEHNR, CDR2 FQNEAQ (reference sequence). The chain's CDR3 is CASSQGQGGEKLFF. Here the CDR3 DNA reads TGTGCCAGCAGCCAGGGACAGGGTGGCGAAAAACTGTTTTTT.

This chain joins TRBV27 and TRBJ2-5; 10 bases agree with TRBD2. This CDR3 spans 15 amino acids. Germline values: CDR1 MNHEY, CDR2 SMNVEV (reference sequence). V lost 5 bases and J lost 5; bases outside the gene matches: 8. The CDR3 DNA is TGTGCCAGCAGTCCCTTATCTAGCGGGAGTGAGACCCAGTACTTC. Its translation: CASSPLSSGSETQYF.

The gene calls are TRBV25-1 and TRBJ2-2, with a weak D call TRBD2 (5 bases). The CDR3 length is 15 residues. The germline V gene encodes CDR1 MGHDK and CDR2 SYGVNS. The V and J ends lost 3 bases and 4 bases respectively, with 12 bases between them. DNA for the CDR3: TGTGCCAGCAGTGAGACGAGGGTTGGCACCGGGGAGCTGTTTTTT. It translates to CASSETRVGTGELFF. The variable domain in full, with the rest retrieved from reference TRBV25-1 and TRBJ2-2, is EADIYQTPRYLVIGTGKKITLECSQTMGHDKMYWYQQDPGMELHLIHYSYGVNSTEKGDLSSESTVSRIRTEHFPLTLESARPSHTSQYLCASSETRVGTGELFFGEGSRLTVL.

The genes are TRBV7-3 and TRBJ2-3, with D possibly matching TRBD1 (6 bases). This CDR3 contains 15 residues. The germline gives CDR1 SGHTA, CDR2 FQGTGA. V was clipped by 1 base and J by 0 bases, with 8 bases between them. DNA for the CDR3: TGTGCCAGCAGCTTAAATCAGGGGAGCACAGATACGCAGTATTTT. As protein: CASSLNQGSTDTQYF.

The V and J genes are TRBV18 and TRBJ2-3, with TRBD2 matching 10 bases. Germline-derived CDR1 and CDR2 are KGHSH and LQKENI. This CDR3 is 17 amino acids long. V lost 0 bases, J lost 3 bases, and 6 bases stayed unmatched. The CDR3 DNA is TGTGCCAGCTCACCACCATCCCTAGCGGGAGCTACAGATACGCAGTATTTT. Amino acid sequence: CASSPPSLAGATDTQYF.

The chain recombines TRBV27 with TRBJ2-7; 8 bases are shared with TRBD2. J lost 5 bases, V lost 5 bases, and 11 bases had no gene match. This CDR3 is built from 15 residues. CDR1 and CDR2 (germline): MNHEY, SMNVEV (reference sequence). CDR3 DNA: TGTGCCAGCAGTCACCGCCCCGCCGGGAGGGACGAGCAGTACTTC. Its translation: CASSHRPAGRDEQYF.

The chain has TRBV10-3 and TRBJ2-7; D ambiguous. The CDR3 length is 15 residues. Trimming removed 4 bases from V and 3 bases from J, with 16 bases in between. The germline V gene has CDR1 ENHRY and CDR2 SYGVKD. CDR3 bases: TGTGCCATCAGTGGAGGAACTAACCAAAACTACGAGCAGTACTTC. Translation: CAISGGTNQNYEQYF.

This chain uses TRBV6-5 with TRBJ2-3; D possibly corresponds to TRBD2 (5 bases). This CDR3 contains 14 residues. Germline CDR1 and CDR2: MNHEY and SVGAGI. The ends were cut back, 8 bases at V and 8 bases at J, with 20 bases in the middle. CDR3 residues: CASYPRGTDGTQYF. The CDR3 coding sequence is TGTGCCAGCTACCCCCGGGGTACCGATGGTACGCAGTATTTT.